This TCR beta chain was identified during a study of T-cell memory formation after mild COVID-19. Overall study: Largely, the TCR clusters proved donor specific.

The ends were cut back, 4 bases at V and 2 bases at J, with 15 bases in the middle. CDR3 length: 16 residues. Germline CDR1 SGHKS, CDR2 YYEKEE (reference sequence). TCRdb reanalysed the 5' RACE reads using MiXCR and keeps one entry per CDR3 protein. The repertoire holds 350,000 to 450,000 distinct CDR3 sequences, with 24% as singletons. Material for sequencing was PBMCs or a T cell subset sorted from them (not recorded which). This TCR derives from an adult woman who had mild COVID-19 (a few samples of this study predate the infection). Cell type and time point are not known. The gene calls are TRBV5-5 and TRBJ2-2; tentative D call: TRBD1 (6 bases). The CDR3 is CASSPGRTANTGELFF. The CDR3 DNA reads TGTGCCAGCAGCCCGGGACGGACAGCCAACACCGGGGAGCTGTTTTTT.